This T cell receptor beta chain is drawn from a study of blood T cells in healthy people across ages. Findings of the study overall: What prevented conclusive comparison of naive and antigen-experienced cells was that PBMCs were unsorted. Comparison with aged donors showed that long-lived donors had more naive CD4+ cells and higher diversity.

Then a second PCR, running roughly 7 to 12 cycles, was carried out with a sample-barcoded 5' primer and a J-beta primer mix. TCRdb called the 5' RACE reads again in MiXCR, with one record for every CDR3 protein. The data show roughly 1,700,000 distinct CDR3 sequences, about 30% seen once. Remarks on this clonotype: Its antigen is undetermined.

V trimming: 5 bases; J trimming: 0 bases; junction bases outside the gene matches: 10. Germline-derived CDR1 and CDR2 are DFQATT and SNEGSKA (reference sequence). This CDR3 contains 19 residues. Sample: blood. The receptor was derived from a woman in her twenties or thirties in good health. The V call is TRBV20-1, the J call TRBJ2-1; the match to TRBD2 covers 16 bases. CDR3 sequence (DNA): TGCAGTGCTGGTTCTTCGGGACTAGCGGGGGGGAACTCCTACAATGAGCAGTTCTTC. This sequence encodes CSAGSSGLAGGNSYNEQFF.